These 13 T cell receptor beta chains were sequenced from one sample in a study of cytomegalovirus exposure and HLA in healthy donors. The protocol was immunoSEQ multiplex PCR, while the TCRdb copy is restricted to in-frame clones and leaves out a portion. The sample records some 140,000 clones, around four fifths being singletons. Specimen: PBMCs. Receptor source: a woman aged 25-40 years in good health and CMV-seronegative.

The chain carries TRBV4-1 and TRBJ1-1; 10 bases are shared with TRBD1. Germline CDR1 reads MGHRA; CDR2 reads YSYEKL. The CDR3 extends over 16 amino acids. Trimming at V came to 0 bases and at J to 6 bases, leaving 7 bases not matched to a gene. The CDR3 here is CASSQDIDRGRSEAFF. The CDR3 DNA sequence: TGCGCCAGCAGCCAAGATATAGACAGGGGGCGGTCTGAAGCTTTCTTT.

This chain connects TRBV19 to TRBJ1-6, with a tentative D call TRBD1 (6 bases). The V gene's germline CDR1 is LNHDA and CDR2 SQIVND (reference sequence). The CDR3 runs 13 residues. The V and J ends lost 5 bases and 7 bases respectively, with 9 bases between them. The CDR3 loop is CASSDRKNSPLHF. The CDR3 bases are TGTGCCAGTAGTGACAGGAAGAATTCACCCCTCCACTTT. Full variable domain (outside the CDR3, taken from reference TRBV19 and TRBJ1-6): DGGITQSPKYLFRKEGQNVTLSCEQNLNHDAMYWYRQDPGQGLRLIYYSQIVNDFQKGDIAEGYSVSREKKESFPLTVTSAQKNPTAFYLCASSDRKNSPLHFGNGTRLTVT.

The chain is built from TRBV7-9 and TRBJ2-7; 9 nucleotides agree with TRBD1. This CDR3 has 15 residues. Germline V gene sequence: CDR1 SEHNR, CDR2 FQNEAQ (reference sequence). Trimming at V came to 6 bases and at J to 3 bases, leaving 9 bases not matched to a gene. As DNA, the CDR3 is TGTGCCAGCAGTTCCAACAGACAGGGGGTCTACGAGCAGTACTTC. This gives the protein CASSSNRQGVYEQYF.

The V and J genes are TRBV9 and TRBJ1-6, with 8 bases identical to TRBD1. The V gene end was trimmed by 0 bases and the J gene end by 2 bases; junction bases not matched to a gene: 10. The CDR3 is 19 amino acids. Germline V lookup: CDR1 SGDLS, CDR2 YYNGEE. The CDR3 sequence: CASSVVPPQGGPYNSPLHF. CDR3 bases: TGTGCCAGCAGCGTAGTGCCCCCACAGGGGGGACCCTATAATTCACCCCTCCACTTT.

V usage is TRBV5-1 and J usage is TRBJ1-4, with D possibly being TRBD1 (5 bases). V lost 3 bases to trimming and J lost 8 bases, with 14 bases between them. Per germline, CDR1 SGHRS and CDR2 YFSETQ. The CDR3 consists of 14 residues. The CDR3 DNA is TGCGCCAGCAGCTACCTCCCCGGGGGAGAAAAACTGTTTTTT. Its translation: CASSYLPGGEKLFF.

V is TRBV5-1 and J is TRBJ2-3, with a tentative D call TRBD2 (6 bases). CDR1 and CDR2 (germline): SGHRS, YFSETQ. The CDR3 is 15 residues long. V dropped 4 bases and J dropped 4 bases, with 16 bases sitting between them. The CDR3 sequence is CASSIPTRNADTQYF. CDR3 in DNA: TGCGCCAGCAGCATACCGACTAGAAATGCAGATACGCAGTATTTT.

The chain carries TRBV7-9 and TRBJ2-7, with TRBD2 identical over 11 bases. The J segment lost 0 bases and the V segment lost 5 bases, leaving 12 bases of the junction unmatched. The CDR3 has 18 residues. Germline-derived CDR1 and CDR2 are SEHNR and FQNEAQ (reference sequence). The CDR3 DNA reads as TGTGCCAGCAGCCAGCTAGCGGGGGGCTACCTGAGCTCCTACGAGCAGTACTTC. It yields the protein CASSQLAGGYLSSYEQYF.

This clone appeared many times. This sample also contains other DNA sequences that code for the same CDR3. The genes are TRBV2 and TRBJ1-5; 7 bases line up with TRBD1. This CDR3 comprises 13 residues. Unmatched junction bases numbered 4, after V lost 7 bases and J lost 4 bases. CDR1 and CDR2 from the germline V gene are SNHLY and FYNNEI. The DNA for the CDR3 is TGTGCCAGCAAAGGACAGGCAAATCAGCCCCAGCATTTT. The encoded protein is CASKGQANQPQHF.

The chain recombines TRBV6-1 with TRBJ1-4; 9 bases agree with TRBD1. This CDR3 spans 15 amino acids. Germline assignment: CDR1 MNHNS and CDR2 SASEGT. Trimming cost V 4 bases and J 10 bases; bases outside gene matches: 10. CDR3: CASSGQGDGLGKLFF. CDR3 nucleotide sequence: TGTGCCAGCAGTGGACAGGGGGACGGCCTTGGAAAACTGTTTTTT.

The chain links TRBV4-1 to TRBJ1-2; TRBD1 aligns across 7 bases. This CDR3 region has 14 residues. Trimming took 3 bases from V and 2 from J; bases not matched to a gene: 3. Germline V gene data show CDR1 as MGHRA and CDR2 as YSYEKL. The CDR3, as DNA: TGCGCCAGCAGCCAGCCGGGACAGAACTATGGCTACACCTTC. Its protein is CASSQPGQNYGYTF.

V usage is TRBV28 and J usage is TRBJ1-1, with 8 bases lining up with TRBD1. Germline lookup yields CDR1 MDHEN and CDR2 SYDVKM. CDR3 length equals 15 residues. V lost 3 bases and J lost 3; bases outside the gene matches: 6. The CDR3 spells CASSFMDRVDTEAFF. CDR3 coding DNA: TGTGCCAGCAGTTTTATGGACAGGGTGGACACTGAAGCTTTCTTT.

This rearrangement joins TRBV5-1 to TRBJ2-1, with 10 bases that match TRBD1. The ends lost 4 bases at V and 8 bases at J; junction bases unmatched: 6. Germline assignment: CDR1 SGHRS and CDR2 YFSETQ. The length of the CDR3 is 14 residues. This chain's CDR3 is CASSVPGQGYEQFF. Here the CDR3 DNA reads TGCGCCAGCAGCGTCCCGGGACAGGGGTATGAGCAGTTCTTC.

CDR3 DNA: TGTGCCTCCAGAGGGAACACTGAAGCTTTCTTT. It codes for CASRGNTEAFF. The V and J genes are TRBV7-9 and TRBJ1-1, with D hard to call. The germline CDR1 and CDR2 sequences are SEHNR and FQNEAQ (reference sequence). The length of the CDR3 is 11 residues. Trimming left V 11 bases short and J 1 base short, with 8 bases between.